The rows below give T cell receptor beta chains drawn from one sample of a study. One entry per CDR3 protein results from TCRdb running MiXCR on the 5' RACE reads. The sample records roughly 38,000 distinct CDR3 sequences, 15% to 20% being singletons. The sequenced sample consisted of naive CD4+ T cells sorted from a lymph node. These receptors were obtained from a female donor with breast cancer. CDR3s include the opening cysteine and the closing phenylalanine or tryptophan. D genes are given only for firm matches. Expanded clones get a size class; other rows say once, few or many, or leave the size out.

>TRBJ1-1|few|-|TRBV6-5
TGTGCCAGCAGTGACATACAGGGGAACACTGAAGCTTTCTTT
CASSDIQGNTEAFF
>TRBJ1-2|many|-|TRBV6-2/TRBV6-3
TGTGCCACTACGGAAGGGCATGGCTACACCTTC
CATTEGHGYTF
>TRBJ1-1|-|-|TRBV12-3/TRBV12-4
TGTGCCAGCGGTTCGTACAGCCGGAGCACTGAAGCTTTCTTT
CASGSYSRSTEAFF
>TRBJ2-1|-|TRBD2|TRBV6-5
TGTGCCAGCAGTTCCGGACTAGCGGGGTACAATGGGCAGTCCTTC
CASSSGLAGYNGQSF
>TRBJ2-5|few|-|TRBV7-2
TGTGCCAGCACGAAGGACCGGTCACAAGAGACCCAGTACTTC
CASTKDRSQETQYF
>TRBJ2-7|-|-|TRBV6-1
TGTGCCAGCAGTGGACTCGGGGCCACCTACGAGCAGTACTTC
CASSGLGATYEQYF
>TRBJ2-1|-|TRBD2|TRBV12-3/TRBV12-4
TGTGCCAGCGGGCGGGAGGGGAATAATGAGCAGTTCTTC
CASGREGNNEQFF
>TRBJ2-5|-|-|TRBV13
TGTGCCAGCAGCCCCCCACAAGAGACCCAGTACTTC
CASSPPQETQYF
>TRBJ2-1|few|-|TRBV18
TGTGCCAGCTCACTAAGGGTGAGCTCCTACAATGAGCAGTTCTTC
CASSLRVSSYNEQFF
>TRBJ1-1|-|TRBD1|TRBV6-5
TGTGCCAGCAGTACGACAGGGGGCGGGGAGGCTGAAGCTTTCTTT
CASSTTGGGEAEAFF
>TRBJ2-1|many|-|TRBV29-1
TGCAGCGTTGTGCCCCAACTAAAGCGGAAGGGCTCCTACAATGAGCAGTTCTTC
CSVVPQLKRKGSYNEQFF
>TRBJ2-5|few|-|TRBV4-3
TGCGCCAGCAGCCAAGCCTTCCAGGGCGGCCAAGAGACCCAGTACTTC
CASSQAFQGGQETQYF
>TRBJ2-5|many|-|TRBV29-1
TGCAGCGTTGGGCAAGAGACCCAGTACTTC
CSVGQETQYF
>TRBJ2-7|few|TRBD2|TRBV6-5
TGTGCCAGCAGTTATGGGACTAGCGGGAGTTACGAGCAGTACTTC
CASSYGTSGSYEQYF
>TRBJ1-5|few|-|TRBV6-5
TGTGCCAGCAGTTACTCTATGGGAGGTCAGCCCCAGCATTTT
CASSYSMGGQPQHF
>TRBJ1-6|few|-|TRBV5-1
TGCGCCAGCAGCTTTGAGGGACACGCGGGATCACCCCTCCACTTT
CASSFEGHAGSPLHF
>TRBJ2-7|few|-|TRBV7-2
TGTGCCAGCAGCTTTTCTAAAAACTACGAGCAGTACTTC
CASSFSKNYEQYF
>TRBJ2-1|-|-|TRBV7-2
TGTGCCAGCTTGCAGGGTTTCTCCTACAATGAGCAGTTCTTC
CASLQGFSYNEQFF
>TRBJ1-5|many|-|TRBV15
TGTGCCACCAGCAGAGATGCCCAGCCAAATCAGCCCCAGCATTTT
CATSRDAQPNQPQHF
>TRBJ2-1|many|-|TRBV6-2/TRBV6-3
TGTGCCAGCAGTTACTCGGGCCGAAGGAATGAGCAGTTCTTC
CASSYSGRRNEQFF
>TRBJ1-2|medium-sized|-|TRBV6-6
TGTGCCAGCACCGGTAGGGACTATGGCTACACCTTC
CASTGRDYGYTF
>TRBJ1-6|-|-|TRBV6-2/TRBV6-3
TGTGCCAGCAGCCTCCAGGGTGATACCCTCCACTTT
CASSLQGDTLHF
>TRBJ2-7|few|TRBD1|TRBV7-9
TGTGCCAGCAGCTCTTGGACAGGGGCCTACGAGCAGTACTTC
CASSSWTGAYEQYF
>TRBJ2-7|-|-|TRBV7-2
TGTGCCAGCAGCCCGACGGGAAGCTTCTACGAGCAGTACTTC
CASSPTGSFYEQYF
>TRBJ1-1|many|-|TRBV20-1
TGCAGTGCTAGTCCGCCCCAGGGGACCTACACTGAAGCTTTCTTT
CSASPPQGTYTEAFF
>TRBJ1-6|-|-|TRBV5-5
TGTGCCAGCAGCGGGGACCCCGAGGTACCCCTCCACTTT
CASSGDPEVPLHF
>TRBJ2-5|-|-|TRBV5-1
TGCGCCAGCCAATCTATGGGGGCCGTGGAAGAGACCCAGTACTTC
CASQSMGAVEETQYF
>TRBJ2-2|-|-|TRBV12-3/TRBV12-4
TGTGCCAGCAGCCGCTCCCACAACACCGGGGAGCTGTTTTTT
CASSRSHNTGELFF
>TRBJ2-7|-|TRBD2|TRBV6-6
TGTGCCAGCAGTTACGGGACTAGCGGAAATTTTTACGAGCAGTACTTC
CASSYGTSGNFYEQYF
>TRBJ1-6|many|-|TRBV5-6
TGTGCCAGCAGCTTGGGCGGAGGAACCTATAATTCACCCCTCCACTTT
CASSLGGGTYNSPLHF
>TRBJ2-2|-|-|TRBV28
TGTGCCGGCAGCCCCGGACTAACCGGGGAGCTGTTTTTT
CAGSPGLTGELFF
>TRBJ1-1|-|TRBD1|TRBV7-2
TGTGCCAGCAGCCCAGGGGGGGGCAGCAAAATGAACACTGAAGCTTTCTTT
CASSPGGGSKMNTEAFF
>TRBJ2-5|few|-|TRBV5-1
TGCGCCAGCAGCCCGCCGGGGCCAGGGGAGACCCAGTACTTC
CASSPPGPGETQYF
>TRBJ1-2|few|TRBD1|TRBV7-9
TGTGCCAGCAGCTACAAAACAGGGGATCGTAGCTACACCTTC
CASSYKTGDRSYTF